This T cell receptor beta chain stems from a study of OX40 agonist ivuxolimab in advanced cancers. Background on the whole study: Ivuxolimab was a fully human IgG2 agonistic monoclonal antibody targeting the costimulatory receptor OX40 (CD134). Of the approximately 50 dose-escalation patients, hepatocellular carcinoma was present in roughly 19, melanoma in around 15, renal cell carcinoma in 9 and head and neck cancer in 9. Peripheral TCRbeta sequencing aimed to test whether ivuxolimab altered TCR sequence diversity and caused clonal T-cell expansion. Intravenous ivuxolimab was administered to patients every 2 weeks at six dose levels: 0.01, 0.1, 0.3, 1.5, 3 and 10 mg/kg. In the dose-escalation cohort, roughly 80% of patients were male, and the mean age was approximately 60 years, with a range of roughly 20 to 80. Partial responses were achieved by three dose-escalation patients, of whom one had hepatocellular carcinoma and two had cutaneous melanoma. Patients were allowed to have had prior anti-PD-1, anti-PD-L1 or anti-CTLA-4 therapy, and roughly 40% of the dose-escalation patients had previously received checkpoint inhibitors. The paper describes the monotherapy dose-escalation part (N ≈ 50 patients) of the phase I trial of ivuxolimab. The paper as a whole reports these results and caveats: The antigen specificity of the clonally expanded peripheral T cells was not determined. In the 0.1-3.0 mg/kg groups, partial responders had among the lowest normalized peripheral clonal expansion, particularly in CD8+ T cells. At doses of 0.1 to 3.0 mg/kg, clonal expansion of both CD4+ and CD8+ T cells in blood was seen between baseline and week 6. After ivuxolimab, CD8+ T cells had more expanded clones than CD4+ T cells on average. Low levels of normalized T-cell clonal expansion were also seen in some nonresponding patients.

Patients with a history of autoimmune disease or receiving systemic immunosuppression were excluded from the trial. Peripheral blood for TCR sequencing was drawn from every dose cohort at baseline, at cycle 4 day 1 and at cycle 7 day 1. Samples were obtained from an open-label, multicenter, first-in-human phase I dose-escalation trial of ivuxolimab. The trial enrolled adults with locally advanced or metastatic head and neck squamous cell, hepatocellular, melanoma or renal cell carcinoma. Before TCR sequencing, CD4+ T cells and CD8+ T cells were sorted from peripheral blood as separate populations. The CDR3 runs 13 amino acids, cysteine and phenylalanine included. Kept here is only the CDR3 DNA, which spans 39 bases and is read in frame from base 1. V gives up 8 bases and J gives up 7 bases, and the segment between their germline ends measures 12 bases. The germline V gene specifies SNHLY as CDR1 and FYNNEI as CDR2.

This clone occurred a few times. Its recognized antigen is unknown. No base-level quality is on record; no much larger clone is a single base apart. Genomic DNA was isolated from the sorted cells so that the TCRbeta CDR3 region could be sequenced. The immunoSEQ Assay was used for sequencing of TCRbeta CDR3 regions. TCRdb carries this immuneACCESS record with in-frame sequences only. Its versions omit some clonotypes, under half of them owing to an unresolved V gene in the studies checked, with the rest unexplained. In all, the sample holds around 69,000 clones, and around 90% of those were seen once. Roughly 2.4% of the sample is held by the ten biggest clonotypes.

The rearranged segments are TRBV2 and TRBJ1-6; the D segment cannot be called with confidence. The sample here was CD4+ or CD8+ T cells sorted from blood, taken in a trial of the OX40 agonist ivuxolimab. The clonotype comes from an adult with an advanced solid tumor such as melanoma, head and neck, liver or kidney cancer. The CDR3 in this case is CASWVVENSPLHF. The DNA sequence is as follows: TGTGCCAGCTGGGTGGTAGAAAATTCACCCCTCCACTTT.